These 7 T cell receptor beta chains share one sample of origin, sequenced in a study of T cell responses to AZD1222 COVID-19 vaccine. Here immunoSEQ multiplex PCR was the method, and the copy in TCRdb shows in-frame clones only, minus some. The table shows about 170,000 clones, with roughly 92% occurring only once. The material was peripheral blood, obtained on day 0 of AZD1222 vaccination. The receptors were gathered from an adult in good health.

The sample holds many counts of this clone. DNA for the CDR3: TGTGCCACTCTCCAGGGGAACACTGAAGCTTTCTTT. It translates to CATLQGNTEAFF. The chain joins TRBV6-5 to TRBJ1-1; tentatively, D is TRBD1 (5 bases). Trimming left V 10 bases short and J 1 base short, with 10 bases between. The germline V gene has CDR1 MNHEY and CDR2 SVGAGI. This CDR3 region has 12 residues.

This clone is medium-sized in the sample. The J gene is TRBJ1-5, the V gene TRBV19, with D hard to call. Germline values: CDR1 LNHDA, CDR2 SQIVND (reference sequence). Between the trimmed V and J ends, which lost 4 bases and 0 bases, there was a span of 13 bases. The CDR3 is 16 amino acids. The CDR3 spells CASSKGGSYSNQPQHF. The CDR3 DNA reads TGTGCCAGTAGTAAAGGTGGATCCTATAGCAATCAGCCCCAGCATTTT. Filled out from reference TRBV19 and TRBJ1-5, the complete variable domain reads DGGITQSPKYLFRKEGQNVTLSCEQNLNHDAMYWYRQDPGQGLRLIYYSQIVNDFQKGDIAEGYSVSREKKESFPLTVTSAQKNPTAFYLCASSKGGSYSNQPQHFGDGTRLSIL.

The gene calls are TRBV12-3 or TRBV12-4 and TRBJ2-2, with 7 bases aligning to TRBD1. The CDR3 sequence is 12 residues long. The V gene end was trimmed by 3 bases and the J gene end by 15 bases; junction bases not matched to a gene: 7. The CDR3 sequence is CASSFRQGVMFF. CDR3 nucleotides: TGTGCCAGCAGTTTTAGGCAGGGGGTAATGTTTTTT.

The CDR3 nucleotides are TGTGCCAGCAGTGAAGATGGGGGTTCGGCTAACTATGGCTACACCTTC. It specifies CASSEDGGSANYGYTF. The V gene is TRBV2, the J gene TRBJ1-2; a possible D gene is TRBD1 (5 bases). Per the germline V gene, CDR1 is SNHLY and CDR2 is FYNNEI. Trimming pared 1 base from V and 0 bases from J, leaving 12 bases between. The CDR3 contains 16 residues.

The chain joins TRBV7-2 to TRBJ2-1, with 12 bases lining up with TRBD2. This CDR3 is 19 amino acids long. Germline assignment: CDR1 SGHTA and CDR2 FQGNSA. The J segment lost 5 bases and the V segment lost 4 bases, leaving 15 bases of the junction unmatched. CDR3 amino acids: CASSWDSELAGGPHNEQFF. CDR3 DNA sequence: TGTGCCAGCAGCTGGGACAGCGAGCTAGCGGGAGGGCCACACAATGAGCAGTTCTTC.

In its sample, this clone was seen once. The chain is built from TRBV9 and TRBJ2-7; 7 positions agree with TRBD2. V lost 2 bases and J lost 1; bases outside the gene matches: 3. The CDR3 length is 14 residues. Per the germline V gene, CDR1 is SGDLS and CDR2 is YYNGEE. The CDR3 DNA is TGTGCCAGCAGCGTTAGCGGGTATTCCTACGAGCAGTACTTC. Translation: CASSVSGYSYEQYF.

The CDR3 DNA reads TGTGCCAGCAGCCGAACTAGTTCCGGGGAGCTGTTTTTT. Protein sequence: CASSRTSSGELFF. The V call is TRBV2, the J call TRBJ2-2, with D possibly matching TRBD2 (5 bases). Germline V gives CDR1 SNHLY, CDR2 FYNNEI. Trimming shortened V by 6 bases and J by 6 bases, and 11 bases separated the two germline ends. The length of the CDR3 is 13 residues.